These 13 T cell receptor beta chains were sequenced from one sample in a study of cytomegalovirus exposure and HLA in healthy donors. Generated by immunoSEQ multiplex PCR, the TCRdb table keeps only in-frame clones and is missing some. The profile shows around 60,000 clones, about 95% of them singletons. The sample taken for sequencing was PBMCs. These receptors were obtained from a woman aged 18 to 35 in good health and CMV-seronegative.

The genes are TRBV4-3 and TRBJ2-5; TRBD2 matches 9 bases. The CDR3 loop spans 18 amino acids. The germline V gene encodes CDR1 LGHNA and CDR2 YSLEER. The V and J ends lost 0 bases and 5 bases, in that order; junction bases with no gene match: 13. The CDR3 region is CASSQETGAGGPEETQYF. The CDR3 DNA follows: TGCGCCAGCAGCCAAGAAACAGGGGCGGGAGGGCCGGAGGAGACCCAGTACTTC.

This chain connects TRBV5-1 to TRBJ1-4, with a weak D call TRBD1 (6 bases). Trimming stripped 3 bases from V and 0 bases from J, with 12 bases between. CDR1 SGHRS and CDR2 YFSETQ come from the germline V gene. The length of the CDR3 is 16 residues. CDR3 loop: CASSSGTTSTNEKLFF. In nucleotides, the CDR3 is TGCGCCAGCAGCTCGGGGACAACCTCAACTAATGAAAAACTGTTTTTT.

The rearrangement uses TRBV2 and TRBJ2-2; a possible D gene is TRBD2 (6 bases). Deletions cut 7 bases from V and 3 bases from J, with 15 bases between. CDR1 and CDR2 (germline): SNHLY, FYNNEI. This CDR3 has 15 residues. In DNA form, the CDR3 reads TGTGCCAGCACCCATTGGGGGGTCCACACCGGGGAGCTGTTTTTT. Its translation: CASTHWGVHTGELFF.

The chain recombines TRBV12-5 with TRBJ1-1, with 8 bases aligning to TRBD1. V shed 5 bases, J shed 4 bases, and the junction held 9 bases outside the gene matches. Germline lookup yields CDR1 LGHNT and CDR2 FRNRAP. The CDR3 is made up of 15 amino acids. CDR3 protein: CASGPQGARCTEAFF. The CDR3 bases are TGTGCTAGTGGTCCCCAGGGGGCGCGGTGCACTGAAGCTTTCTTT.

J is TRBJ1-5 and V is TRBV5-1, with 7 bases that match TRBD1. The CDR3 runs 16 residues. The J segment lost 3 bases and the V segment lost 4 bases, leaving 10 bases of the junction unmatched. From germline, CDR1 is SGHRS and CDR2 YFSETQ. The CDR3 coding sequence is TGCGCCAGCAGCGCCGGACGGGACAGCCACAATCAGCCCCAGCATTTT. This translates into CASSAGRDSHNQPQHF.

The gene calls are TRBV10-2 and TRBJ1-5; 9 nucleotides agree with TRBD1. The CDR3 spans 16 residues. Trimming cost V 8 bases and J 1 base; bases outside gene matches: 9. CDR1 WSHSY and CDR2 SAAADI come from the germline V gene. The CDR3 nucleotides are TGCGCCAGCCGGGGACAGGGTGTAGGCAGCAATCAGCCCCAGCATTTT. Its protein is CASRGQGVGSNQPQHF.

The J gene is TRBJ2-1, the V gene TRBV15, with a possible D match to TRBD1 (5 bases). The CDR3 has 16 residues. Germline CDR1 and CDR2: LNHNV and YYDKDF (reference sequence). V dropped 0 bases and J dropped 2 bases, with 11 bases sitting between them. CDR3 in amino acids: CATSREGVAPYNEQFF. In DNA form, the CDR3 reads TGTGCCACCAGCAGAGAAGGGGTAGCCCCCTACAATGAGCAGTTCTTC.

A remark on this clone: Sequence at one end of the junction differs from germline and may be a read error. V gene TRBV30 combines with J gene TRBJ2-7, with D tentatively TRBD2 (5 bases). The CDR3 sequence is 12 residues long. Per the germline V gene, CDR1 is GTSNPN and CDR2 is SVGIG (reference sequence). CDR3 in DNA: TGTGCCTGGAGCCCTCCCTCCGGGGTCCCGTGCTTC. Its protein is CAWSPPSGVPCF.

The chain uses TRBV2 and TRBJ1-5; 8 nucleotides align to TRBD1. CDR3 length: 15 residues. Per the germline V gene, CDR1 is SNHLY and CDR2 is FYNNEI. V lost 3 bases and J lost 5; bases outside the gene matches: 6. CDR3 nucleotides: TGTGCCAGCAGTGACTCACGACAGGGGTATCAGCCCCAGCATTTT. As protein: CASSDSRQGYQPQHF.

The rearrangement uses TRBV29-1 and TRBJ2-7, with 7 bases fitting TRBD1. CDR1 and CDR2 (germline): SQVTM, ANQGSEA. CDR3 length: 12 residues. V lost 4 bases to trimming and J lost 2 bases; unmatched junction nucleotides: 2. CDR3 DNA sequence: TGCAGCGTTGGGGACAGACCCTACGAGCAGTACTTC. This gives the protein CSVGDRPYEQYF.

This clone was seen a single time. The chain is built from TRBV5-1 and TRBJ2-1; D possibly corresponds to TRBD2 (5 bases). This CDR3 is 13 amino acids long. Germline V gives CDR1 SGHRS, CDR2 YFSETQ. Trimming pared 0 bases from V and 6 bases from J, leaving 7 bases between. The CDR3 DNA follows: TGCGCCAGCAGCTTGGGAGCGGCCAATGAGCAGTTCTTC. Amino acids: CASSLGAANEQFF.

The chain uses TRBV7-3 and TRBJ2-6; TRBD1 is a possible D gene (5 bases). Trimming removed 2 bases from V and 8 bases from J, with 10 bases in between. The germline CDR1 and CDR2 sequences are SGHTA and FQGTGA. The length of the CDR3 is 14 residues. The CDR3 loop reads CASSLSRTTNVLTF. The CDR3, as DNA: TGTGCCAGCAGCTTATCACGGACAACCAACGTCCTGACTTTC.

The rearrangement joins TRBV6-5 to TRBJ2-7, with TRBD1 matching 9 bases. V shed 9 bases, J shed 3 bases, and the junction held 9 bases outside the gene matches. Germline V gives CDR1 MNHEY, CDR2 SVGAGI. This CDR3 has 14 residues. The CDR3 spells CASKARDRVYEQYF. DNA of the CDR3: TGTGCCAGTAAGGCCCGGGACAGGGTCTACGAGCAGTACTTC.